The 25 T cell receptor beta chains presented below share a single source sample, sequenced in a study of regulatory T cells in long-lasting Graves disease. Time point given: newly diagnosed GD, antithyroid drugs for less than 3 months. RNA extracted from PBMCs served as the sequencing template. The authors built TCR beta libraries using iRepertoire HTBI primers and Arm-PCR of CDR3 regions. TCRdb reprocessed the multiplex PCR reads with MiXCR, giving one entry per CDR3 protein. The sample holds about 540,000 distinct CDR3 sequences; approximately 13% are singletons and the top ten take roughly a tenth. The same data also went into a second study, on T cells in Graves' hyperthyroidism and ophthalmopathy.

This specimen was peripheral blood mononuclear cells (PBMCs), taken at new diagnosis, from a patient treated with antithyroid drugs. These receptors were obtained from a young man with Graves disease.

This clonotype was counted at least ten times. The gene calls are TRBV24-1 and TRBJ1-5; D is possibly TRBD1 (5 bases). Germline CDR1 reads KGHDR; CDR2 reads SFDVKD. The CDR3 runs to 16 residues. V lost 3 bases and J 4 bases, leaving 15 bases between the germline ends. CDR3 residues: CATSDASGTDNQPQHF. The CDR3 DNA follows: TGTGCCACCAGTGATGCCTCCGGGACGGATAATCAGCCCCAGCATTTT.

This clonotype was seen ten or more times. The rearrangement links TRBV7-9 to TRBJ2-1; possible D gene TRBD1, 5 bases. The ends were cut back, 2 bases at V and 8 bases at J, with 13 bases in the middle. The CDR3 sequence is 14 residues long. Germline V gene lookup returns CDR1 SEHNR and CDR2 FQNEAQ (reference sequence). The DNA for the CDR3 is TGTGCCAGCAGCTTACAGGGCCCTTCGGATGAGCAGTTCTTC. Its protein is CASSLQGPSDEQFF.

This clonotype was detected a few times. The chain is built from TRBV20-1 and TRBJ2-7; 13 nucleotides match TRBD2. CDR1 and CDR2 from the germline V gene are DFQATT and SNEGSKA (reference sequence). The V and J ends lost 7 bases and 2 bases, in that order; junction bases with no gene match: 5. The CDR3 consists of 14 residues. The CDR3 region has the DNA TGCAGTGTTCCGGGACTAGCGGGACCCTACGAGCAGTACTTC. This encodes CSVPGLAGPYEQYF.

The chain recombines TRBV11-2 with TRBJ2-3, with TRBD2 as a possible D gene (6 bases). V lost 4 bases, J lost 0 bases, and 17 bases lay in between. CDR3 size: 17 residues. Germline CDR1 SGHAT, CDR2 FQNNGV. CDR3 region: CASSSGRGFTSTDTQYF. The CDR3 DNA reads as TGTGCCAGCAGCTCCGGTCGGGGGTTTACTAGCACAGATACGCAGTATTTT.

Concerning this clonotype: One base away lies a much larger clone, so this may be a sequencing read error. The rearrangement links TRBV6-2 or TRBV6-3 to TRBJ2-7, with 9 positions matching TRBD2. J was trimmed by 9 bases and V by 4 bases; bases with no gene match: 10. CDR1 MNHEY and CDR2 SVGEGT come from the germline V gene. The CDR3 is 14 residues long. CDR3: CASSFRRTSVLQYF. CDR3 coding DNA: TGTGCCAGCAGTTTCCGGAGGACTAGCGTGTTGCAGTACTTC.

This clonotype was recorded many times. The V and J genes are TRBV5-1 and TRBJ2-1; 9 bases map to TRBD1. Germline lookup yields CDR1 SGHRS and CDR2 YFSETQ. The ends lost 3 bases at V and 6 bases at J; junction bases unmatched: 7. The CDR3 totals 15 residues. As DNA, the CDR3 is TGCGCCAGCAGCTACGGACAGGGGACCCCCAATGAGCAGTTCTTC. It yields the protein CASSYGQGTPNEQFF.

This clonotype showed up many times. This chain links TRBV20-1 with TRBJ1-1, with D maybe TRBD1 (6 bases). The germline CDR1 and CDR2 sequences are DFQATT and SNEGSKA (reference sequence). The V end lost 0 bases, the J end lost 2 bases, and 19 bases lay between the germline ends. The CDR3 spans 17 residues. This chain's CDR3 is CSARDFLQGVYNTEAFF. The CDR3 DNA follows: TGCAGTGCTAGAGATTTCCTACAGGGAGTTTATAACACTGAAGCTTTCTTT.

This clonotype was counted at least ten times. Here the CDR3 DNA reads TGTGCCAGCAGTTTGTACAGCATCGGGGGCACCGGGGAGCTGTTTTTT. Protein product: CASSLYSIGGTGELFF. The chain is built from TRBV12-3 or TRBV12-4 and TRBJ2-2, with D possibly TRBD2 on 6 matching bases. V shed 3 bases and J shed 4 bases, with 15 bases lying between them. This CDR3 is built from 16 residues.

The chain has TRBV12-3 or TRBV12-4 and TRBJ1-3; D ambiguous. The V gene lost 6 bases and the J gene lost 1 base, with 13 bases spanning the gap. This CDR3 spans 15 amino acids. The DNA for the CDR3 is TGTGCCAGCAGCCAAGAGGTTGGATCTGGAAACACCATATATTTT. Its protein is CASSQEVGSGNTIYF.

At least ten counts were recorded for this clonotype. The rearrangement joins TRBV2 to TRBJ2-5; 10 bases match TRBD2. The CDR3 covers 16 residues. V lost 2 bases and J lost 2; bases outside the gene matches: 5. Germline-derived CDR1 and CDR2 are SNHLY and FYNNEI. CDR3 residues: CASSEKAGGSQETQYF. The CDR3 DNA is TGTGCCAGCAGTGAAAAAGCGGGAGGGAGTCAAGAGACCCAGTACTTC.

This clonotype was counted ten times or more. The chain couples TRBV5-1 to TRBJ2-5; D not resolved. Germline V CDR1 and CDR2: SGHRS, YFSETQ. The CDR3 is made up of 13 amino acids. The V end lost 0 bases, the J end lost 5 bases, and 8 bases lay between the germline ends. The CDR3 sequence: CASSLVSRETQYF. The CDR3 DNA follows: TGCGCCAGCAGCTTGGTCAGCAGGGAGACCCAGTACTTC.

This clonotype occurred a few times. Here the CDR3 DNA reads TGCGCCAGCAGCTTGTTGCGCCAAGAGACCCAGTACTTC. The encoded protein is CASSLLRQETQYF. V gene TRBV5-1 combines with J gene TRBJ2-5; D gene unclear. Germline V gene sequence: CDR1 SGHRS, CDR2 YFSETQ. V dropped 1 base and J dropped 1 base, with 5 bases sitting between them. This CDR3 contains 13 residues.

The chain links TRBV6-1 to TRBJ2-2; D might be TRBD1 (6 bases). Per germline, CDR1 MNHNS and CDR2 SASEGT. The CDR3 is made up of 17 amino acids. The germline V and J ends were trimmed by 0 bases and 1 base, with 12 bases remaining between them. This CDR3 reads CASSEAGGGMNTGELFF. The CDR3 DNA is TGTGCCAGCAGTGAAGCTGGGGGCGGAATGAACACCGGGGAGCTGTTTTTT.

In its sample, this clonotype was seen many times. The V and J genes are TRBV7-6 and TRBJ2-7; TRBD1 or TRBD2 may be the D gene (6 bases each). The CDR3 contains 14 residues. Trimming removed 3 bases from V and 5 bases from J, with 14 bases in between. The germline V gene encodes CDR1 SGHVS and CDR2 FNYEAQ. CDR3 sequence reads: CASSLGGTINEQYF. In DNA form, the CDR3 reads TGTGCCAGCAGCTTGGGCGGGACAATCAACGAGCAGTACTTC.

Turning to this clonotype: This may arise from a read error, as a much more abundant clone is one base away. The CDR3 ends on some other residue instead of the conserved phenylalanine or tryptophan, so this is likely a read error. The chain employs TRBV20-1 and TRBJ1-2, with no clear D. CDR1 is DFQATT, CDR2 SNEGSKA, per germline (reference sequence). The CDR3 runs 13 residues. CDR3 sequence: CSVDTAMGYGYTS. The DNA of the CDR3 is TGCAGCGTTGACACCGCAATGGGTTATGGCTACACCTCC.

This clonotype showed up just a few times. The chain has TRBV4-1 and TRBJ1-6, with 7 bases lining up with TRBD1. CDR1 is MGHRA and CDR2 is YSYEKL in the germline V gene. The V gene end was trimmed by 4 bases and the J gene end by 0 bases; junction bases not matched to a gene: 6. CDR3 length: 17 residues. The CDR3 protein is CASSLGQASSYNSPLHF. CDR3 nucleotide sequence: TGCGCCAGCAGCCTAGGACAGGCCAGCTCCTATAATTCACCCCTCCACTTT.

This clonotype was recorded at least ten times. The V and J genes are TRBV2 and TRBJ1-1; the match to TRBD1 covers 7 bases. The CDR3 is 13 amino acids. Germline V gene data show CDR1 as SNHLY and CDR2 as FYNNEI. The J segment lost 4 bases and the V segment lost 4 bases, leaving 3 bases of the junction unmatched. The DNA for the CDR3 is TGTGCCAGCAGTGGGCAGGGGGGCACTGAAGCTTTCTTT. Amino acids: CASSGQGGTEAFF. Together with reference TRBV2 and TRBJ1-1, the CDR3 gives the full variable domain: EPEVTQTPSHQVTQMGQEVILRCVPISNHLYFYWYRQILGQKVEFLVSFYNNEISEKSEIFDDQFSVERPDGSNFTLKIRSTKLEDSAMYFCASSGQGGTEAFFGQGTRLTVV.

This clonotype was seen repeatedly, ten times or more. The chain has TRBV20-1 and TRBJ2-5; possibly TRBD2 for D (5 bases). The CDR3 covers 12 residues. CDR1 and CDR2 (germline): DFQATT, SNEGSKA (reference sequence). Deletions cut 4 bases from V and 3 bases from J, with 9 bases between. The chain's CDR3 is CSANREEETQYF. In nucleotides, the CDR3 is TGCAGTGCTAACCGGGAAGAAGAGACCCAGTACTTC.

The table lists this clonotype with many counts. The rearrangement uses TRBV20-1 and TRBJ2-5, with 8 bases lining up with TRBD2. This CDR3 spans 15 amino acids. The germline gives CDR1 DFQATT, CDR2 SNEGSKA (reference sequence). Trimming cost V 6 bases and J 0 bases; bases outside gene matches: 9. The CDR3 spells CSAPNRLANQETQYF. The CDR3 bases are TGCAGTGCCCCGAACCGACTAGCGAACCAAGAGACCCAGTACTTC.

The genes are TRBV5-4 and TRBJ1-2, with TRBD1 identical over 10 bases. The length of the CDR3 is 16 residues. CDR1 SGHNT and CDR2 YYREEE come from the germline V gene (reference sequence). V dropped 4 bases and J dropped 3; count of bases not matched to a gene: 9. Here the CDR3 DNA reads TGTGCCAGCAGCCGCAGACAGGGGGCAGGGGACTATGGCTACACCTTC. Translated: CASSRRQGAGDYGYTF. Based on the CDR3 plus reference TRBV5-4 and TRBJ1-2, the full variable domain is ETGVTQSPTHLIKTRGQQVTLRCSSQSGHNTVSWYQQALGQGPQFIFQYYREEENGRGNFPPRFSGLQFPNYSSELNVNALELDDSALYLCASSRRQGAGDYGYTFGSGTRLTVV.

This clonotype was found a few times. CDR3 residues: CASSVGDRGNQPQHF. CDR3 bases: TGTGCCAGCAGTGTTGGGGACAGAGGCAATCAGCCCCAGCATTTT. The rearrangement joins TRBV6-2 or TRBV6-3 to TRBJ1-5, with TRBD1 matching 7 bases. This CDR3 is built from 15 residues. The V gene's germline CDR1 is MNHEY and CDR2 SVGEGT. V lost 5 bases and J lost 2; bases outside the gene matches: 6.

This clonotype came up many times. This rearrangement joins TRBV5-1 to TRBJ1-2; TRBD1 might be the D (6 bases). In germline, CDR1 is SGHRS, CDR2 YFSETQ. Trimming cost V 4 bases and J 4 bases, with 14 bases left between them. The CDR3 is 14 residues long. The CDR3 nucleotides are TGCGCCAGCAGCGGGACATCAGCACCCTATGGCTACACCTTC. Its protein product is CASSGTSAPYGYTF.

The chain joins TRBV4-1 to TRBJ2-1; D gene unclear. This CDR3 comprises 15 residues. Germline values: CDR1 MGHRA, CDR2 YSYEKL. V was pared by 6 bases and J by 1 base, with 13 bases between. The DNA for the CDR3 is TGCGCCAGCAGGAGCTCGCCTTGGTCCTACAATGAGCAGTTCTTC. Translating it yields CASRSSPWSYNEQFF.

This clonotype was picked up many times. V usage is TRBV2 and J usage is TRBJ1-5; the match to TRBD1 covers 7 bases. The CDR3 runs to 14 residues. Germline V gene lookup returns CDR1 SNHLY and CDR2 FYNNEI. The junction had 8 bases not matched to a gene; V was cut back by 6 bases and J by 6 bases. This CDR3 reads CASRQTGAGQPQHF. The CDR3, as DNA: TGTGCCAGCAGACAAACAGGGGCGGGTCAGCCCCAGCATTTT.

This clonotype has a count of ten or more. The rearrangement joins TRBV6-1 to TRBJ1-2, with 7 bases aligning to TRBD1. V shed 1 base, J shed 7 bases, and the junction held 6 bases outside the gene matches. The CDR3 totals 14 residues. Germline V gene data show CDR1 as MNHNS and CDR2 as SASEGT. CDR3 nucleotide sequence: TGTGCCAGCAGTGAAGGGTGGACAGGTGGTGGCTACACCTTC. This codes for CASSEGWTGGGYTF.